The T cell receptor (beta chain) described here comes from a study of T cells of healthy individuals. The V end was cut by 4 bases, the J end by 9 bases, with 10 bases between. This CDR3 is built from 12 residues. Per germline, CDR1 MGHRA and CDR2 YSYEKL. TCRdb re-called the 5' RACE reads through MiXCR, storing one row per CDR3 protein. Of around 100,000 distinct CDR3 sequences in the sample, about 16% are singletons; the top ten hold approximately 5.7%. The chain joins TRBV4-1 to TRBJ2-1, with D hard to call. The sequence derives from a human donor in good health. CDR3 sequence reads: CASSRDTSEQFF. CDR3 DNA: TGCGCCAGCAGCCGCGATACCAGTGAGCAGTTCTTC.